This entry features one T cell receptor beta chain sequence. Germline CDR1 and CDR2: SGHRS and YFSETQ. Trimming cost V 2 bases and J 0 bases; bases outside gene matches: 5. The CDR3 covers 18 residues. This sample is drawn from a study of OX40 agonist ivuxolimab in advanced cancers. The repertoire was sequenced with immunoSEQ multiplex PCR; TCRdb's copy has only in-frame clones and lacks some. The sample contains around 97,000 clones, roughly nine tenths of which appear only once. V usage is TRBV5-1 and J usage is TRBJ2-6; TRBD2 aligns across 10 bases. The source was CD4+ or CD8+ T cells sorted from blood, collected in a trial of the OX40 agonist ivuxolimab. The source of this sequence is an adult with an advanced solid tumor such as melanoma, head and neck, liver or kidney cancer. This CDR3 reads CASSLLSGRASGANVLTF. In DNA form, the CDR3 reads TGCGCCAGCAGCTTACTGAGCGGGAGGGCCTCTGGGGCCAACGTCCTGACTTTC.